Only a few counts were recorded for the clone carrying this T cell receptor (beta chain). The antigen is not known. The V and J ends lost 3 bases and 7 bases respectively, with 7 bases between them. The CDR3 is made up of 12 amino acids. CDR1 and CDR2 (germline): PRHDT, FYEKMQ (reference sequence). The data belong to a study of regulatory T cells in long-lasting Graves disease. Whole-study findings and limits: Persistent Graves' cases showed lower TCR diversity than newly diagnosed cases.

Time point indicated: persistent/refractory GD, antithyroid drugs over 5 years with positive TRAb. Following extraction of RNA from PBMCs, that RNA was used to make the TCR library. The authors built TCR beta libraries using iRepertoire HTBI primers and Arm-PCR of CDR3 regions. TCRdb re-called the multiplex PCR reads through MiXCR, storing one row per CDR3 protein. The sample has 600,000 to 800,000 distinct CDR3 sequences, about 30% seen once. Source: peripheral blood mononuclear cells (PBMCs), taken when the disease was refractory, from a patient treated with antithyroid drugs. The clonotype comes from a female donor with Graves disease. The V gene is TRBV13, the J gene TRBJ2-4; possibly TRBD1 for D (5 bases). The CDR3 region is CASSFPGNIQYF. DNA of the CDR3: TGTGCCAGCAGCTTTCCAGGGAACATTCAGTACTTC.